This T cell receptor (beta chain) was profiled in a study of shared clonotypes between healthy human individuals. Study-level points and caveats: Blood was the only sampled material, and tissue repertoires likely differ. The study generally estimated greater richness for naive than memory subsets. There were few donors, and this limited the genetic and exposure-history diversity represented.

As regards this clone: Antigen unknown.

CDR1 is SGHTA and CDR2 is FQGNSA in the germline V gene. The CDR3 loop spans 17 amino acids. V trimming: 1 base; J trimming: 2 bases; junction bases outside the gene matches: 3. Assay: immunoSEQ multiplex PCR; the TCRdb copy retains only in-frame clones and omits some. The sample consists of some 2,100,000 clones, around 95% of them appearing once. The chain is built from TRBV7-2 and TRBJ2-5; 14 nucleotides line up with TRBD2. Sequences were obtained from naive CD4+ T cells sorted from blood. Subset described: CD45RA+ positively selected. The receptor's source is a man between 18 and 29 years old in good health. This CDR3 reads CASSLVGLAGAQETQYF. In DNA form, the CDR3 reads TGTGCCAGCAGCTTAGTGGGACTAGCGGGGGCTCAAGAGACCCAGTACTTC.